The clone carrying this T cell receptor (beta chain) showed up just a few times. Its specificity is unknown. Expressed TCRB transcripts got sequenced, as all isolated RNA was reverse transcribed. Assay used: immunoSEQ multiplex PCR; TCRdb lists only in-frame clones, some missing. Of some 190,000 clones listed, about 7.8% are singletons. The data stem from a study of beta chain features in type 1 diabetes. Whole-study findings and limits: Researchers report that Type 1 diabetes patients had moderately but significantly shorter TCRB CDR3s across all four CD4+ subsets.

The CDR3 length is 13 residues. CDR1 is SGHTA, CDR2 FQGTGA, per germline. The V end lost 5 bases, the J end lost 5 bases, and 11 bases lay between the germline ends. The chain links TRBV7-3 to TRBJ2-3; no definite D call. The sample was central memory CD4+ T cells from blood. The source is a woman aged 40 to 55 with type 1 diabetes. CDR3 region: CASSPPYVDTQYF. The CDR3 nucleotides read TGTGCCAGCAGCCCTCCCTATGTAGATACGCAGTATTTT.